The TCR beta chain under discussion was sequenced for a study of early T cells in non-severe SARS-CoV-2 infection. Overall study: The authors sequenced bulk RNA from unsorted whole blood, leaving chains unpaired. Study-wide results and caveats: Anti-spike CD8 responses were favored in VDJdb matching, and private and CD4 specificities were missed.

Comment on this clonotype: Antigen unknown.

The TCR library protocol attached unique molecular identifiers to the individual cDNA molecules. TCRdb independently ran MiXCR on the 5' RACE reads; one entry per CDR3 protein. The table lists some 49,000 distinct CDR3 sequences, roughly 8.2% of them singletons, with about 4.2% in the top ten. V was pared by 5 bases and J by 2 bases, with 7 bases of the junction left unmatched. Germline V gene data show CDR1 as SGHVS and CDR2 as FQNEAQ. This CDR3 region has 15 residues. The sequencing sample was made of whole blood. This clonotype was sampled from an adult who was a healthcare worker with PCR-confirmed SARS-CoV-2 infection or an uninfected control (not recorded which). The chain recombines TRBV7-8 with TRBJ2-3; 7 nucleotides match TRBD2. The CDR3 reads CASSPGLESTDTQYF. CDR3 DNA: TGTGCCAGCAGCCCCGGACTAGAGTCCACAGATACGCAGTATTTT.